Each of the 26 T cell receptor beta chains below was sequenced from the same sample in a study of Graves' ophthalmopathy and Graves' hyperthyroidism. Transcripts of RNA were the source for amplifying TCR beta CDR3 regions. The first-round RT-PCR employed HTBI primers together with the Qiagen OneStep RT-PCR kit. A multiplex PCR was then performed as the second round. TCRdb used MiXCR to reprocess the multiplex PCR reads, holding one entry per CDR3 protein. This table holds 660,000 or so distinct CDR3 sequences, more than 40% found once. The sequenced material came from peripheral blood. Receptors originate from an adult man with Graves' ophthalmopathy.

This clonotype was counted only a few times. This rearrangement joins TRBV2 to TRBJ2-3; 7 positions agree with TRBD2. Germline V CDR1 and CDR2: SNHLY, FYNNEI. J gave up 0 bases and V 10 bases, and 10 bases lay outside the gene matches. This CDR3 comprises 15 residues. Written as DNA, the CDR3 is TGTGCCATGCAATCGAGCGGGATGAGCACAGATACGCAGTATTTT. This translates into CAMQSSGMSTDTQYF.

This clonotype was observed at least ten times. The rearrangement uses TRBV4-1 and TRBJ2-5; tentatively, D is TRBD1 or TRBD2 (6 bases each). The CDR3 totals 17 residues. The germline V gene has CDR1 MGHRA and CDR2 YSYEKL. With 4 bases removed from V and 0 bases from J, the gap between germline ends came to 18 bases. Here the CDR3 reads CASSPGRLRGDQETQYF. CDR3 nucleotides: TGCGCCAGCAGCCCGGGACGTCTGAGGGGGGACCAAGAGACCCAGTACTTC.

The CDR3 DNA is TGTGCCAGCAGCTTAGGCCGGGGGTTAGGCGAAAAACTGTTTTTT. Protein: CASSLGRGLGEKLFF. The chain is built from TRBV7-8 and TRBJ1-4, with D tentatively TRBD1 (5 bases). Trimming stripped 1 base from V and 8 bases from J, with 14 bases between. Germline CDR1 SGHVS, CDR2 FQNEAQ. There are 15 residues in the CDR3.

This clonotype came up a few times. An end of the junction does not agree with germline; a read error may underlie this. The rearrangement joins TRBV10-3 to TRBJ1-5; 11 positions match TRBD1. The CDR3 runs 15 residues. Germline V CDR1 and CDR2: ENHRY, SYGVKD. The CDR3 coding sequence is TGTGCCAGCAGTTCGGGACAGGGGGTCAATCAGCCCCAGCATTTT. Encoded protein: CASSSGQGVNQPQHF.

This chain connects TRBV20-1 to TRBJ1-5; 12 bases line up with TRBD1. This CDR3 comprises 16 residues. The germline gives CDR1 DFQATT, CDR2 SNEGSKA (reference sequence). V lost 5 bases and J lost 4; bases outside the gene matches: 9. In nucleotides, the CDR3 is TGCAGTGCTGGATCCGGGACAGGGGGCGGGAATCAGCCCCAGCATTTT. This sequence encodes CSAGSGTGGGNQPQHF.

The V call is TRBV10-3, the J call TRBJ2-5; a possible D gene is TRBD2 (6 bases). This CDR3 spans 13 amino acids. Trimming removed 11 bases from V and 5 bases from J, with 18 bases in between. Germline V CDR1 and CDR2: ENHRY, SYGVKD. CDR3 in DNA: TGTGCCCATCAGGAGGGACTTCCGGAGACCCAGTACTTC. This encodes CAHQEGLPETQYF.

Written as DNA, the CDR3 is TGTGCCAGTAGTCCCCCCGGGACCAACAATTCACCCCTCCACTTT. Its translation: CASSPPGTNNSPLHF. The chain joins TRBV19 to TRBJ1-6, with TRBD1 as a possible D gene (5 bases). Between the trimmed V and J ends, which lost 5 bases and 7 bases, there was a span of 15 bases. The CDR3 has 15 amino acids. CDR1 is LNHDA and CDR2 is SQIVND in the germline V gene (reference sequence).

This chain uses TRBV29-1 with TRBJ1-2; maybe TRBD1 (6 bases). CDR1 is SQVTM, CDR2 ANQGSEA, per germline. Trimming stripped 3 bases from V and 8 bases from J, with 10 bases between. The CDR3 runs to 11 residues. CDR3 in DNA: TGCAGCGTTGAGGAGGGGGGAGGCTACACCTTC. Its protein is CSVEEGGGYTF.

The V and J genes are TRBV6-9 and TRBJ1-5; no clear D gene. There are 13 residues in the CDR3. The germline gives CDR1 MNHGY, CDR2 SVAAGI. Deletions cut 10 bases from V and 7 bases from J, with 17 bases between. CDR3 nucleotides: TGTGCCATCAGCTCTGCAGGAGGACAGCCCCAGCATTTT. Residues: CAISSAGGQPQHF.

As regards this clonotype: A junction end diverges from the germline sequence, so it may reflect a read error. This chain joins TRBV10-3 and TRBJ1-2; no definite D call. The CDR3 loop spans 19 amino acids. Germline assignment: CDR1 ENHRY and CDR2 SYGVKD. CDR3 amino acids: CASSYVGSGLGPDNYGYTF. CDR3 coding DNA: TGTGCCAGCAGTTACGTTGGCAGTGGCCTTGGACCTGATAACTATGGCTACACCTTC.

This clonotype was seen repeatedly, ten times or more. The J gene is TRBJ2-5, the V gene TRBV9; the D gene is possibly TRBD2 (5 bases). Trimming pared 3 bases from V and 4 bases from J, leaving 7 bases between. The germline V gene has CDR1 SGDLS and CDR2 YYNGEE. The CDR3 is made up of 12 amino acids. The CDR3, as DNA: TGTGCCAGCAGCGCAGAGGGAGAGACCCAGTACTTC. Amino acids: CASSAEGETQYF.

Concerning this clonotype: This sequence may be a read error, since a much larger clone differs from it by one base. The chain uses TRBV7-9 and TRBJ1-1; 9 bases align to TRBD1. CDR1 is SEHNR and CDR2 is FQNEAQ in the germline V gene (reference sequence). This CDR3 is built from 15 residues. The CDR3 is CASSLQGARDTEASF. DNA of the CDR3: TGCGCCAGCAGCTTACAGGGGGCGAGGGACACTGAAGCTTCCTTT. The whole variable domain, filled in from reference TRBV7-9 and TRBJ1-1, reads DTGVSQNPRHKITKRGQNVTFRCDPISEHNRLYWYRQTLGQGPEFLTYFQNEAQLEKSRLLSDRFSAERPKGSFSTLEIQRTEQGDSAMYLCASSLQGARDTEASFGQGTRLTVV.

Regarding this clonotype: A much larger clone differs by one base, so this may be a read error. The chain joins TRBV7-9 to TRBJ2-7; D is tentatively TRBD1 or TRBD2 (7 bases each). Looked up from germline, CDR1 is SEHNR and CDR2 is FQNEAQ (reference sequence). This CDR3 region has 15 residues. CDR3 in DNA: TGTGCCAGCAGCCCTAGCGGACAGGTCCCCTACAAGCAGTACTTC. Its protein product is CASSPSGQVPYKQYF.

This clonotype has only a few counts. The genes are TRBV4-1 and TRBJ2-7, with D possibly being TRBD1 (6 bases). The CDR3 has 15 amino acids. Germline loops: CDR1 MGHRA, CDR2 YSYEKL. V dropped 0 bases and J dropped 4 bases, with 13 bases sitting between them. The CDR3 DNA follows: TGCGCCAGCAGCCAAGAAGGGACACCTCGGTACGAGCAGTACTTC. This codes for CASSQEGTPRYEQYF.

In its sample, this clonotype was seen many times. The CDR3 here is CASSFREAEAFF. The CDR3 coding sequence is TGTGCCAGCAGCTTCAGGGAAGCTGAAGCTTTCTTT. The rearrangement joins TRBV7-9 to TRBJ1-1, with a tentative D call TRBD1 (5 bases). The CDR3 has 12 residues. Looked up from germline, CDR1 is SEHNR and CDR2 is FQNEAQ (reference sequence). V dropped 3 bases and J dropped 6 bases, with 8 bases sitting between them.

This clonotype was recorded at least ten times. V and J are TRBV11-3 and TRBJ1-1; D is uncertain. V gave up 2 bases and J gave up 3 bases, with 22 bases separating them. CDR3 length: 18 residues. CDR1 is SGHNT and CDR2 is YENEEA in the germline V gene. CDR3: CASSLLLGSGSPDTEAFF. DNA for the CDR3: TGTGCCAGCAGCTTACTTTTGGGGTCTGGATCCCCGGACACTGAAGCTTTCTTT.

This clonotype was observed at least ten times. The gene calls are TRBV5-1 and TRBJ2-5; D possibly corresponds to TRBD2 (5 bases). The CDR3 has 14 amino acids. Germline V gene lookup returns CDR1 SGHRS and CDR2 YFSETQ. The V end lost 2 bases, the J end lost 4 bases, and 12 bases lay between the germline ends. CDR3 nucleotide sequence: TGCGCCAGCAGCTTAACGCTAGGAGGAGAGACCCAGTACTTC. It encodes CASSLTLGGETQYF.

This clonotype was seen repeatedly, ten times or more. The V call is TRBV12-3 or TRBV12-4, the J call TRBJ1-5, with D unclear. Trimming took off 3 bases at V and 11 bases at J, with 17 bases between the two ends. This CDR3 contains 14 residues. CDR3 nucleotide sequence: TGTGCCAGCAGTTTTCGCAGACGGGTTGGGGCCCAGCATTTT. This sequence encodes CASSFRRRVGAQHF.

The chain uses TRBV20-1 and TRBJ2-3; the match to TRBD2 covers 13 bases. Unmatched junction bases numbered 5, after V lost 7 bases and J lost 7 bases. The CDR3 has 13 residues. Germline V gene data show CDR1 as DFQATT and CDR2 as SNEGSKA (reference sequence). The CDR3 coding sequence is TGCAGTGGCAGACTAGCGGGGGGTAATACGCAGTATTTT. Its translation is CSGRLAGGNTQYF.

Written as DNA, the CDR3 is TGTGCCAGCAGCTTACGGCTCGGCGGGGCGAACTACGAGCAGTACTTC. This encodes CASSLRLGGANYEQYF. J is TRBJ2-7 and V is TRBV7-9; TRBD2 might be the D (6 bases). The CDR3 contains 16 residues. The V gene lost 2 bases and the J gene lost 3 bases, with 17 bases spanning the gap. CDR1 and CDR2 (germline): SEHNR, FQNEAQ (reference sequence).

This clonotype was seen a single time. This chain links TRBV2 with TRBJ1-2; 10 bases align to TRBD1. Germline loops: CDR1 SNHLY, CDR2 FYNNEI. V lost 7 bases, J lost 6 bases, and 11 bases stayed unmatched. CDR3 length equals 15 residues. The CDR3 reads CASNAVGDRGHGYTF. The CDR3 nucleotides are TGTGCCAGCAATGCGGTGGGGGACAGGGGCCATGGCTACACCTTC.

The sample holds a few counts of this clonotype. CDR3 amino acids: CAWSIRGPYEQYF. DNA for the CDR3: TGTGCCTGGAGTATCAGGGGACCCTACGAGCAGTACTTC. The chain recombines TRBV30 with TRBJ2-7, with a weak D call TRBD1 (6 bases). The CDR3 spans 13 residues. Germline CDR1 is GTSNPN and CDR2 is SVGIG (reference sequence). V lost 2 bases and J lost 2, with 10 bases in between.

CDR3 amino acids: CASTGQSYNEQFF. CDR3 sequence (DNA): TGTGCCAGTACAGGACAGTCCTACAATGAGCAGTTCTTC. The chain uses TRBV19 and TRBJ2-1; possibly TRBD1 for D (6 bases). Germline CDR1 and CDR2: LNHDA and SQIVND (reference sequence). The length of the CDR3 is 13 residues. The V and J ends lost 7 bases and 1 base respectively, with 8 bases between them.

The chain joins TRBV12-5 to TRBJ1-2, with 7 bases matching TRBD1. The CDR3 is 12 amino acids. From germline, CDR1 is LGHNT and CDR2 FRNRAP. CDR3 in amino acids: CASLSGGYGYTF. The CDR3 DNA sequence: TGTGCCAGCTTGTCAGGGGGCTATGGCTACACCTTC.

This clonotype was observed a handful of times. This chain uses TRBV9 with TRBJ1-2; 7 bases map to TRBD1. The CDR3 covers 14 residues. V gave up 7 bases and J gave up 4 bases; unmatched junction bases: 10. Germline V gene sequence: CDR1 SGDLS, CDR2 YYNGEE. CDR3 bases: TGTGCCAGCTCACCAGAAAGGGACAGCTATGGCTACACCTTC. This translates into CASSPERDSYGYTF. Using reference TRBV9 and TRBJ1-2 for the parts outside the CDR3, the full variable domain is DSGVTQTPKHLITATGQRVTLRCSPRSGDLSVYWYQQSLDQGLQFLIQYYNGEERAKGNILERFSAQQFPDLHSELNLSSLELGDSALYFCASSPERDSYGYTFGSGTRLTVV.

This clonotype was seen repeatedly, ten times or more. The rearrangement uses TRBV5-8 and TRBJ2-7, with 11 nucleotides matching TRBD2. Unmatched junction bases numbered 7, after V lost 5 bases and J lost 3 bases. Germline CDR1 is SGHTS and CDR2 is YDEGEE. This CDR3 contains 15 residues. Here the CDR3 DNA reads TGTGCCAGCAGTCTAGGACTAGCGGGCATCTACGAGCAGTACTTC. Translated: CASSLGLAGIYEQYF. The full variable domain, in which reference TRBV5-8 and TRBJ2-7 provide the parts outside the CDR3, is EAGVTQSPTHLIKTRGQQATLRCSPISGHTSVYWYQQALGLGLQFLLWYDEGEERNRGNFPPRFSGRQFPNYSSELNVNALELEDSALYLCASSLGLAGIYEQYFGPGTRLTVT.